A single sample is the source of the 28 T cell receptor beta chains below, sequenced in a study of control samples from healthy donors and cancer patients. Sequencing used immunoSEQ multiplex PCR; TCRdb keeps in-frame clones, though not all of them. The data show around 190,000 clones, around 94% seen once. The source material was blood. The receptors were gathered from a man aged 25 to 40 in good health.

The rearrangement links TRBV6-5 to TRBJ2-7; tentatively, D is TRBD2 (5 bases). The V gene lost 2 bases and the J gene lost 4 bases, with 15 bases spanning the gap. The CDR3 has 15 amino acids. CDR1 MNHEY and CDR2 SVGAGI come from the germline V gene. The CDR3 reads CASSYGGLGGYEQYF. The CDR3 nucleotides read TGTGCCAGCAGTTACGGAGGTCTAGGAGGTTACGAGCAGTACTTC.

This clone was detected only once. Compared with germline, one end of the junction differs, possibly owing to a read error. J is TRBJ2-5 and V is TRBV19; no reliable D call. This CDR3 is built from 13 residues. Germline assignment: CDR1 LNHDA and CDR2 SQIVND (reference sequence). CDR3 in amino acids: CASSIVAQDTQYF. Written as DNA, the CDR3 is TGTGCCAGTAGTATAGTCGCCCAAGACACCCAGTACTTC.

The CDR3 here is CASSTFAGHTDTQYF. CDR3 coding DNA: TGTGCCAGCAGTACTTTCGCAGGCCACACAGATACGCAGTATTTT. The V call is TRBV28, the J call TRBJ2-3; D unclear. CDR3 length equals 15 residues. Trimming removed 5 bases at V and 2 bases at J, with 14 bases between. Germline assignment: CDR1 MDHEN and CDR2 SYDVKM.

The V call is TRBV5-4, the J call TRBJ2-1; tentatively, D is TRBD1 (5 bases). V shed 0 bases and J shed 0 bases, with 13 bases lying between them. The CDR3 totals 17 residues. Germline-derived CDR1 and CDR2 are SGHNT and YYREEE (reference sequence). The CDR3 DNA reads as TGTGCCAGCAGCTTGGGGCTGACAGTAAGCTCCTACAATGAGCAGTTCTTC. Translated, it gives CASSLGLTVSSYNEQFF.

This clone was counted between two and nine times. V and J are TRBV12-5 and TRBJ1-5; possibly TRBD1 for D (6 bases). V lost 6 bases and J lost 1, with 22 bases in between. This CDR3 comprises 18 residues. In germline, CDR1 is LGHNT, CDR2 FRNRAP. CDR3 sequence reads: CASGPWPPGTLSNQPQHF. The CDR3 region has the DNA TGTGCTAGTGGCCCTTGGCCTCCCGGGACACTCAGCAATCAGCCCCAGCATTTT.

The CDR3 nucleotides are TGTGCCAGCACCCTGGACAGGGTGAATGAAAAACTGTTTTTT. Translated: CASTLDRVNEKLFF. This chain links TRBV6-5 with TRBJ1-4; the match to TRBD1 covers 8 bases. V gave up 7 bases and J gave up 5 bases; unmatched junction bases: 6. In germline, CDR1 is MNHEY, CDR2 SVGAGI. There are 14 residues in the CDR3.

The chain carries TRBV30 and TRBJ1-5, with TRBD1 identical over 7 bases. The germline V gene has CDR1 GTSNPN and CDR2 SVGIG (reference sequence). V was clipped by 2 bases and J by 3 bases; unmatched bases: 7. The CDR3 is 15 residues long. The CDR3 coding sequence is TGTGCCTGGAGTCCCCAAGACAGGGCCAATCAGCCCCAGCATTTT. Translated, it gives CAWSPQDRANQPQHF.

J is TRBJ1-1 and V is TRBV27; 8 positions match TRBD1. Germline V gene data show CDR1 as MNHEY and CDR2 as SMNVEV (reference sequence). V trimming: 7 bases; J trimming: 2 bases; junction bases outside the gene matches: 6. The CDR3 extends over 14 amino acids. CDR3 nucleotide sequence: TGTGCCAGCACTCACAGGGGGATTAACACTGAAGCTTTCTTT. Its translation is CASTHRGINTEAFF.

This sequence joins TRBV4-1 and TRBJ1-6, with 9 bases aligning to TRBD1. V shed 4 bases, J shed 7 bases, and the junction held 8 bases outside the gene matches. Germline V gives CDR1 MGHRA, CDR2 YSYEKL. The CDR3 spans 16 residues. The CDR3 reads CASSPTGQGTNSPLHF. In nucleotides, the CDR3 is TGCGCCAGCAGCCCTACGGGACAGGGAACGAATTCACCCCTCCACTTT.

This chain links TRBV3-1 (or the pseudogene TRBV3-2) with TRBJ2-7; TRBD2 matches 10 bases. The CDR3 is made up of 16 amino acids. V lost 4 bases and J lost 3; bases outside the gene matches: 9. Germline V lookup: CDR1 LGHDT, CDR2 YNNKEL (reference sequence). CDR3 DNA: TGTGCCAGCAGCCTTTCCGGGACTAGCGCAATCTACGAGCAGTACTTC. Translating gives CASSLSGTSAIYEQYF.

The chain links TRBV12-3 or TRBV12-4 to TRBJ1-1; D unclear. CDR3 size: 13 residues. Trimming removed 2 bases from V and 2 bases from J, with 6 bases in between. CDR3 sequence reads: CASSLNLNTEAFF. In DNA form, the CDR3 reads TGTGCCAGCAGTTTAAACCTCAACACTGAAGCTTTCTTT.

The chain joins TRBV20-1 to TRBJ2-3; D uncertain. Germline V gives CDR1 DFQATT, CDR2 SNEGSKA (reference sequence). Trimming took off 3 bases at V and 6 bases at J, with 4 bases between the two ends. This CDR3 contains 10 residues. The CDR3 loop is CSASEDTQYF. Here the CDR3 DNA reads TGCAGTGCTAGTGAGGATACGCAGTATTTT.

The chain has TRBV7-2 and TRBJ1-6; D call uncertain. Germline CDR1 and CDR2: SGHTA and FQGNSA. The CDR3 is 15 residues long. V lost 1 base and J 9 bases, leaving 13 bases between the germline ends. The DNA of the CDR3 is TGTGCCAGCAGCTTAGGAGGGTTTGGAAGTTCACCCCTCCACTTT. Translating it yields CASSLGGFGSSPLHF.

The chain carries TRBV2 and TRBJ1-6; D is undetermined. The CDR3 loop spans 14 amino acids. In germline, CDR1 is SNHLY, CDR2 FYNNEI. Trimming shortened V by 5 bases and J by 5 bases, and 10 bases separated the two germline ends. CDR3: CASSWAEDNSPLHF. In DNA form, the CDR3 reads TGTGCCAGCAGTTGGGCAGAGGATAATTCACCCCTCCACTTT.

V usage is TRBV28 and J usage is TRBJ1-1; a possible D gene is TRBD1 (6 bases). The CDR3 totals 13 residues. In germline, CDR1 is MDHEN, CDR2 SYDVKM. V lost 4 bases and J 4 bases, leaving 10 bases between the germline ends. The CDR3 DNA is TGTGCCAGCAGTTCGGGGGGCCGCACTGAAGCTTTCTTT. Its translation: CASSSGGRTEAFF.

The rearrangement joins TRBV9 to TRBJ2-1, with D unclear. The CDR3 runs 14 residues. Germline V lookup: CDR1 SGDLS, CDR2 YYNGEE. Trimming took off 4 bases at V and 4 bases at J, with 12 bases between the two ends. The CDR3 sequence: CASSLRTSYNEQFF. The CDR3 DNA reads TGTGCCAGCAGCCTCCGGACGAGTTACAATGAGCAGTTCTTC.

This rearrangement joins TRBV9 to TRBJ2-2; D not certain. V lost 0 bases, J lost 6 bases, and 9 bases lay in between. The CDR3 sequence is 14 residues long. Germline assignment: CDR1 SGDLS and CDR2 YYNGEE. In DNA, the CDR3 is TGTGCCAGCAGCGTAGAGGCTAGTGCCGGGGAGCTGTTTTTT. It is translated as CASSVEASAGELFF. Variable domain in full (rest from reference TRBV9 and TRBJ2-2): DSGVTQTPKHLITATGQRVTLRCSPRSGDLSVYWYQQSLDQGLQFLIQYYNGEERAKGNILERFSAQQFPDLHSELNLSSLELGDSALYFCASSVEASAGELFFGEGSRLTVL.

CDR3 residues: CASSLAAGSEQYF. For the CDR3, the DNA is TGTGCCAGCAGCTTGGCGGCAGGGAGCGAGCAGTACTTC. The chain is built from TRBV5-6 and TRBJ2-7; tentatively, D is TRBD1 or TRBD2 (5 bases each). CDR1 and CDR2 (germline): SGHDT, YYEEEE. V lost 0 bases, J lost 6 bases, and 10 bases lay in between. This CDR3 is built from 13 residues.

This chain's CDR3 is CASKRGSRGPDTQYF. The CDR3 nucleotides are TGTGCCAGCAAGAGGGGTAGCAGAGGCCCAGATACGCAGTATTTT. V is TRBV28 and J is TRBJ2-3; tentatively, D is TRBD1 or TRBD2 (5 bases each). The CDR3 is 15 amino acids. The V gene's germline CDR1 is MDHEN and CDR2 SYDVKM. The V end was cut by 7 bases, the J end by 4 bases, with 18 bases between.

The genes are TRBV29-1 and TRBJ1-2; unclear D gene. The CDR3 loop spans 14 amino acids. Germline V gives CDR1 SQVTM, CDR2 ANQGSEA. Trimming shortened V by 4 bases and J by 7 bases, and 19 bases separated the two germline ends. The DNA of the CDR3 is TGCAGCGTTGGGTCTAGCTGGAGCGCGGGTGGCTACACCTTC. Translation: CSVGSSWSAGGYTF.

V usage is TRBV7-3 and J usage is TRBJ2-5; D is unclear. Per the germline V gene, CDR1 is SGHTA and CDR2 is FQGTGA. The CDR3 contains 15 residues. Deletions cut 5 bases from V and 5 bases from J, with 18 bases between. DNA of the CDR3: TGTGCCAGCAGCCTAGGTGCTTGGGAAATGGAGACCCAGTACTTC. Translating gives CASSLGAWEMETQYF.

The chain carries TRBV7-2 and TRBJ2-7, with 9 bases lining up with TRBD1. J lost 3 bases, V lost 5 bases, and 8 bases had no gene match. Germline V lookup: CDR1 SGHTA, CDR2 FQGNSA. This CDR3 region has 15 residues. CDR3 DNA sequence: TGTGCCAGCAGCCCATGGACAGGGGTCCGCTACGAGCAGTACTTC. Translation: CASSPWTGVRYEQYF.

V is TRBV4-2 and J is TRBJ1-2; D uncertain. Trimming took 4 bases from V and 8 from J, leaving 14 bases between them. This CDR3 is built from 13 residues. The germline V gene has CDR1 LGHNA and CDR2 YNFKEQ. CDR3 in DNA: TGTGCCAGCAGCCGAACCCAACTCAACGGCTACACCTTC. Protein: CASSRTQLNGYTF.

Points on this clone: One end of the junction varies from germline; a read error may be responsible. This same CDR3 is encoded by further DNA sequences in the sample. This chain uses TRBV6-6 with TRBJ1-5; no reliable D call. From germline, CDR1 is MNHNY and CDR2 SVGAGI (reference sequence). This CDR3 is 16 amino acids long. Here the CDR3 reads CASSPSKWDSNQPQHF. CDR3 DNA sequence: TGCGCCAGCAGCCCAAGTAAATGGGATAGCAATCAGCCCCAGCATTTT.

The V gene is TRBV29-1, the J gene TRBJ1-2; 10 bases match TRBD1. There are 13 residues in the CDR3. With V trimmed by 8 bases and J by 3 bases, 6 bases remained unmatched. Germline V gene data show CDR1 as SQVTM and CDR2 as ANQGSEA. The CDR3 spells CSTRQGADYGYTF. CDR3 in DNA: TGCAGCACCCGACAGGGGGCAGACTATGGCTACACCTTC.

The V and J genes are TRBV7-9 and TRBJ1-2, with D maybe TRBD1 (5 bases). Germline V CDR1 and CDR2: SEHNR, FQNEAQ (reference sequence). This CDR3 region has 14 residues. V gave up 6 bases and J gave up 8 bases, with 19 bases separating them. The CDR3: CASRGLFPGGGYTF. The CDR3 nucleotides read TGTGCCAGCAGGGGACTCTTCCCTGGTGGAGGCTACACCTTC.

The CDR3 loop reads CAISVGSGGTNTGELFF. The CDR3 region has the DNA TGTGCCATCAGTGTAGGTAGCGGGGGGACAAACACCGGGGAGCTGTTTTTT. This chain links TRBV10-3 with TRBJ2-2; TRBD2 matches 10 bases. The CDR3 length is 17 residues. Per the germline V gene, CDR1 is ENHRY and CDR2 is SYGVKD. V trimming: 4 bases; J trimming: 2 bases; junction bases outside the gene matches: 7.

V and J are TRBV6-4 and TRBJ1-5; D remains ambiguous. V lost 6 bases and J lost 4, with 13 bases in between. This CDR3 is 14 amino acids long. Germline V CDR1 and CDR2: MRHNA, SNTAGT. The CDR3 spells CASSPTPRNQPQHF. The CDR3 DNA sequence: TGTGCCAGCAGCCCTACCCCCAGGAATCAGCCCCAGCATTTT.